Reported below is one T cell receptor (beta chain). Trimming shortened V by 5 bases and J by 3 bases, and 7 bases separated the two germline ends. This CDR3 has 12 amino acids. Germline-derived CDR1 and CDR2 are KGHSH and LQKENI. The data derive from a study of T-cell reconstitution after alpha-beta-depleted transplantation in children. Unique molecular identifiers were built into the TCRbeta library. One entry per CDR3 protein, called by TCRdb with MiXCR from the PCR reads. The sample records around 370,000 distinct CDR3 sequences, about a tenth being singletons. This TCR came from a human donor who donated a stem cell graft to a child with acute lymphoblastic leukemia. The chain recombines TRBV18 with TRBJ2-5; D gene uncertain. The specimen comprised PBMCs from the stem cell graft donor, sampled from the stem cell graft. The CDR3 sequence is CASSVTEETQYF. CDR3 coding DNA: TGTGCCAGCTCAGTAACTGAAGAGACCCAGTACTTC.